The rows below give T cell receptor beta chains drawn from one sample of a study of blood T cell repertoires in COVID-19. The repertoire was sequenced with immunoSEQ multiplex PCR; TCRdb's copy has only in-frame clones and lacks some. The sample contains some 220,000 clones, 80% to 85% of which appear only once. The sample comprised peripheral blood. The receptor set was obtained from a woman aged 70-85 years with COVID-19, enrolled during active disease. CDR3s include the opening cysteine and the closing phenylalanine or tryptophan. The order of the fields is D gene, V gene, CDR3 length, J gene, clone size, CDR3 protein, CDR3 DNA. The D gene is left open where the match is weak. Not all rows give a size; the values are once, few, many and, for expanded clones, a class.

TRBD1,TRBV2,15,TRBJ1-2,-,CASRSPGQGPYGYTF,TGTGCCAGCAGATCACCGGGACAGGGGCCCTATGGCTACACCTTC
-,TRBV3-1/TRBV3-2,15,TRBJ2-7,-,CASSQPGGKAYEQYF,TGTGCCAGCAGCCAACCGGGCGGGAAAGCCTACGAGCAGTACTTC
TRBD1,TRBV29-1,15,TRBJ2-7,-,CSVGNRQGAPNEQYF,TGCAGCGTCGGCAACCGACAGGGGGCACCGAACGAGCAGTACTTC
-,TRBV11-3,14,TRBJ2-2,-,CASSLFSDTGELFF,TGTGCCAGCAGCTTGTTCTCTGACACCGGGGAGCTGTTTTTT
-,TRBV3-1/TRBV3-2,15,TRBJ2-7,-,CASSPHPDSKYEQYF,TGTGCCAGCAGCCCACACCCGGACTCTAAGTACGAGCAGTACTTC
-,TRBV3-1/TRBV3-2,13,TRBJ2-1,-,CASSQNGASEQFF,TGTGCCAGCAGCCAGAACGGTGCATCTGAGCAGTTCTTC
-,TRBV9,15,TRBJ2-7,-,CASSVESVPPFEQYF,TGTGCCAGCAGCGTCGAGTCTGTTCCCCCGTTCGAGCAGTACTTC
TRBD2,TRBV4-3,19,TRBJ2-4,-,CASSQDLASGNAAKNIQYF,TGCGCCAGCAGCCAAGATTTGGCTAGCGGGAACGCGGCCAAAAACATTCAGTACTTC
-,TRBV3-1/TRBV3-2,14,TRBJ1-5,-,CASSQATDNQPQHF,TGTGCCAGCAGCCAAGCGACAGACAATCAGCCCCAGCATTTT
TRBD1,TRBV4-1,14,TRBJ1-1,once,CASSQWTGNTEAFF,TGCGCCAGCAGCCAATGGACAGGCAACACTGAAGCTTTCTTT
-,TRBV2,16,TRBJ1-2,-,CASSETQGALVSGYTF,TGTGCCAGCAGTGAGACACAGGGTGCCCTGGTGAGTGGCTACACCTTC
TRBD1,TRBV6-1,15,TRBJ1-2,-,CASSDIGQGHYGYTF,TGTGCCAGCAGTGATATCGGACAGGGCCACTATGGCTACACCTTC
-,TRBV6-5,13,TRBJ2-7,many,CASTSNRNYEQYF,TGTGCCAGCACCTCGAACAGAAACTACGAGCAGTACTTC
TRBD2,TRBV11-2,15,TRBJ2-5,-,CASSSRTSGEETQYF,TGTGCCAGCAGCTCTCGGACTAGCGGGGAAGAGACCCAGTACTTC
TRBD2,TRBV7-3,15,TRBJ2-3,-,CASSLTSGSVDTQYF,TGTGCCAGCAGCTTGACTAGCGGGAGCGTGGATACGCAGTATTTT
-,TRBV7-2,13,TRBJ1-6,-,CASSLGAGPLAAF,TGTGCCAGCAGCTTAGGAGCGGGCCCGCTGGCCGCATTT
-,TRBV9,14,TRBJ1-4,few,CASSTRTDNEKLFF,TGTGCCAGCAGCACCCGGACAGATAATGAAAAACTGTTTTTT
-,TRBV11-2,17,TRBJ2-7,-,CASSLEPLPKSSYEQYF,TGTGCCAGCAGCTTAGAGCCGCTGCCGAAGAGCTCCTACGAGCAGTACTTC
-,TRBV15,14,TRBJ1-2,-,CATSVQGGNYGYTF,TGTGCCACCAGCGTACAGGGTGGTAACTATGGCTACACCTTC
-,TRBV6-5,15,TRBJ1-2,-,CASSYSLQGEDGYTF,TGTGCCAGCAGTTACTCGTTACAGGGCGAGGATGGCTACACCTTC
-,TRBV18,14,TRBJ1-1,once,CASSLVNLNTEAFF,TGTGCCAGCTCCCTTGTGAACTTGAACACTGAAGCTTTCTTT
-,TRBV15,15,TRBJ1-2,-,CATSRDKGPSRGYTF,TGTGCCACCAGCAGAGATAAGGGGCCCTCAAGGGGCTACACCTTC
TRBD1,TRBV9,14,TRBJ1-3,-,CASSVGTGESAIYF,TGTGCCAGCAGCGTAGGGACAGGGGAGAGCGCCATATATTTT
TRBD1,TRBV6-6,13,TRBJ1-2,-,CASSRDRVYGYTF,TGTGCCAGCAGCAGGGACAGGGTCTATGGCTACACCTTC
TRBD2,TRBV28,16,TRBJ2-3,-,CASSPGLAGRTDTQYF,TGTGCCAGCAGTCCGGGACTAGCGGGACGCACAGATACGCAGTATTTT
-,TRBV6-1,14,TRBJ1-2,-,CASSEWSPLYGYTF,TGTGCCAGCAGTGAATGGTCCCCTCTCTACGGCTACACCTTC
-,TRBV7-6,16,TRBJ2-5,-,CASSIRTRFPQETQYF,TGTGCCAGCAGCATCCGCACTAGGTTCCCTCAAGAGACCCAGTACTTC
-,TRBV5-6,14,TRBJ2-5,-,CASSLEPLRETQYF,TGTGCCAGCAGCTTGGAACCCCTGAGGGAGACCCAGTACTTC
TRBD1,TRBV20-1,11,TRBJ1-5,-,CSARDQGAQHF,TGCAGTGCTAGAGATCAGGGGGCCCAGCATTTT
-,TRBV7-8,15,TRBJ2-7,-,CASSLRQGSTYEQYF,TGTGCCAGCAGCTTACGCCAGGGGTCGACCTACGAGCAGTACTTC